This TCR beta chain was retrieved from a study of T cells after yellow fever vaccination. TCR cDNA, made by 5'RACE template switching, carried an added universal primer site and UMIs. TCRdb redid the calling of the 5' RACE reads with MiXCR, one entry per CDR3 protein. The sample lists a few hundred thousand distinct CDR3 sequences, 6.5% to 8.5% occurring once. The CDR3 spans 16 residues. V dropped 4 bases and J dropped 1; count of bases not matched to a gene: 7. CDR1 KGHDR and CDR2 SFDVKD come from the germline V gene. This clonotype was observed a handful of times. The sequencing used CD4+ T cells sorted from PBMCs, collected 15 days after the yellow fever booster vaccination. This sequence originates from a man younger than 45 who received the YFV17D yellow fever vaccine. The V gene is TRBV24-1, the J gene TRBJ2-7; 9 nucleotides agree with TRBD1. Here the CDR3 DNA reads TGTGCCACCAGTGACTCACCTGGGACAGGGTCCTACGAGCAGTACTTC. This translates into CATSDSPGTGSYEQYF.